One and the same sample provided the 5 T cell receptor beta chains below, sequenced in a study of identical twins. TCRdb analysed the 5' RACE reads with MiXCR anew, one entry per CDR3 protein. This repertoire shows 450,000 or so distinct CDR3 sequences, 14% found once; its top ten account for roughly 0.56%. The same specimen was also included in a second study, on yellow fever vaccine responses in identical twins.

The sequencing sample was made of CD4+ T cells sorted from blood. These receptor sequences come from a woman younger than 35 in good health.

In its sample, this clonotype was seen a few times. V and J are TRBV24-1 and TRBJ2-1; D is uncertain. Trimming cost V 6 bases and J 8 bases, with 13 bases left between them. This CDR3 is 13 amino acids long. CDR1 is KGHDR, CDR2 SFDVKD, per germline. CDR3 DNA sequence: TGTGCCACCAGTCAGGACCAGTGGGATGAGCAGTTCTTC. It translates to CATSQDQWDEQFF.

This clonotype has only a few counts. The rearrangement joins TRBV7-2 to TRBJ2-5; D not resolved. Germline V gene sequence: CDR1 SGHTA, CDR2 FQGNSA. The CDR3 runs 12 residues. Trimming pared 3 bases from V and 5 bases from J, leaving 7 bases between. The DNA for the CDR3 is TGTGCCAGCAGCTTTACATATGAGACCCAGTACTTC. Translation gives CASSFTYETQYF.

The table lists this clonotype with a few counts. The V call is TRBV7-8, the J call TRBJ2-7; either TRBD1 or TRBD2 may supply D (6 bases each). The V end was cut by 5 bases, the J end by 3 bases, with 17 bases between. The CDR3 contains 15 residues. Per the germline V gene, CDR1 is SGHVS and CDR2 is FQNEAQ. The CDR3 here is CASSGEGGKGYEQYF. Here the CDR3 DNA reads TGTGCCAGCAGCGGAGAGGGGGGCAAAGGCTACGAGCAGTACTTC.

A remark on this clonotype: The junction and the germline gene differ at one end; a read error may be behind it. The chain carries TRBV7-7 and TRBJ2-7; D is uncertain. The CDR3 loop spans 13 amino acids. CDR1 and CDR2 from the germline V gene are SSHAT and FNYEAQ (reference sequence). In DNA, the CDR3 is TGTGCTAGCAGCTTTGCGAGCTCCTACGAGCAGTACTTC. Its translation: CASSFASSYEQYF.

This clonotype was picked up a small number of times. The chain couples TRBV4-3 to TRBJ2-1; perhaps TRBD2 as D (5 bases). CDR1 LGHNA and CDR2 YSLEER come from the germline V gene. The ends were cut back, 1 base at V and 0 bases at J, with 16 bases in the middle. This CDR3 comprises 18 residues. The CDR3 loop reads CASSQGIGIASSYNEQFF. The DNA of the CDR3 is TGCGCCAGCAGCCAAGGTATTGGGATAGCGAGCTCCTACAATGAGCAGTTCTTC.